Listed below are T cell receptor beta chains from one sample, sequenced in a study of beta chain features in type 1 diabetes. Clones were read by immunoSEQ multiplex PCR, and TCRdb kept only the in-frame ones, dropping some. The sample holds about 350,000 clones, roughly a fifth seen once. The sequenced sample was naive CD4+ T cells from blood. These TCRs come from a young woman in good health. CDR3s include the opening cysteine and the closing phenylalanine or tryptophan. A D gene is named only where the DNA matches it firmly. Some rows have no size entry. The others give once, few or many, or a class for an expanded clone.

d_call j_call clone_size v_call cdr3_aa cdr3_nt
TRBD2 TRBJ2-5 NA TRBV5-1 CASSLGVLAKQETQYF TGCGCCAGCAGCTTGGGGGTACTAGCGAAACAAGAGACCCAGTACTTC
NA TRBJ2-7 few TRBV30 CASERRSAYEQYF TGTGCCTCCGAGCGGCGGTCCGCCTACGAGCAGTACTTC
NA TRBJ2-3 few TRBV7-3 CASSPGVGTQYF TGTGCCAGCTCCCCCGGAGTTGGTACGCAGTATTTT
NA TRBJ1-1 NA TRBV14 CASSLSTDKAFF TGTGCCAGCAGCCTTTCGACAGACAAAGCTTTCTTT
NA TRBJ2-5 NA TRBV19 CASREGNGETQYF TGTGCCAGTAGGGAGGGGAACGGAGAGACCCAGTACTTC
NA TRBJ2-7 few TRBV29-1 CSAGDTSYEQYF TGCAGCGCCGGGGACACCTCCTACGAGCAGTACTTC
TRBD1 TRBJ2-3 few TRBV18 CASSPLPGTGATDTQYF TGTGCCAGCTCACCCCTTCCCGGGACAGGGGCCACAGATACGCAGTATTTT
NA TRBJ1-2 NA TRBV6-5 CASSSQTGSYGYTF TGTGCCAGCAGTTCCCAGACGGGGTCCTATGGCTACACCTTC
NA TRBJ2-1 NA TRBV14 CASSQVAISNEQFF TGTGCCAGCAGCCAAGTCGCTATTAGTAATGAGCAGTTCTTC
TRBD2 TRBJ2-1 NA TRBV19 CASSRGGTSGSNEQFF TGTGCCAGTAGTCGAGGCGGGACTAGCGGGAGCAATGAGCAGTTCTTC
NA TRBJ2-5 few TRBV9 CASSARVAGMETQYF TGTGCCAGCAGCGCTCGGGTCGCCGGGATGGAGACCCAGTACTTC
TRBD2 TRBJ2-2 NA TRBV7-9 CASKLAVNTGELFF TGTGCCAGCAAACTAGCGGTAAACACCGGGGAGCTGTTTTTT
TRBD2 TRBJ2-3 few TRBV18 CASSPLAGGTDTQYF TGTGCCAGCTCACCCTTAGCGGGGGGCACAGATACGCAGTATTTT
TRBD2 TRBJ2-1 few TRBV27 CASSSGTSGYNEQFF TGTGCCAGCAGTTCAGGGACTAGCGGGTACAATGAGCAGTTCTTC
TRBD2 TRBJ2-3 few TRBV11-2 CASSISSGITDTQYF TGTGCCAGCAGCATTTCTAGCGGAATCACAGATACGCAGTATTTT
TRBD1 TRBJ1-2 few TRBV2 CASSVGQNYGYTF TGTGCCAGCAGCGTGGGACAGAACTATGGCTACACCTTC
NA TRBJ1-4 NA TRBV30 CALNRGVGEKLFF TGTGCCTTGAACCGGGGAGTAGGGGAAAAACTGTTTTTT
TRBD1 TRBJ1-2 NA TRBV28 CASTLGQGHGYTF TGTGCCAGCACTCTAGGACAGGGGCATGGCTACACCTTC
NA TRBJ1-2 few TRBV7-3 CASSPVRGGGYTF TGTGCCAGCAGCCCGGTGAGGGGGGGAGGCTACACCTTC
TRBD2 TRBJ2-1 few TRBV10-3 CAIKESGGAYNEQFF TGTGCCATCAAGGAGAGCGGGGGGGCTTACAATGAGCAGTTCTTC
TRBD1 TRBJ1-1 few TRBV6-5 CASRSLGQANTEAFF TGTGCCAGCAGATCCTTGGGACAGGCGAACACTGAAGCTTTCTTT
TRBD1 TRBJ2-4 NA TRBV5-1 CASSPTGGNNIQYF TGCGCCAGCAGTCCAACAGGGGGCAACAACATTCAGTACTTC
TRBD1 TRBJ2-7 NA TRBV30 CAWNAGQGAYEQYF TGTGCCTGGAATGCGGGACAGGGGGCCTACGAGCAGTACTTC
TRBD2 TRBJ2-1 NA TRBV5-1 CASSVGGTSGSDEQFF TGCGCCAGCAGCGTCGGTGGGACTAGCGGGAGCGATGAGCAGTTCTTC
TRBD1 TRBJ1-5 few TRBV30 CAWSLGDRGLQPQHF TGTGCCTGGAGTTTGGGGGACAGGGGGCTTCAGCCCCAGCATTTT
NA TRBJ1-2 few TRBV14 CASSQDSSGANYGYTF TGTGCCAGCAGCCAAGATTCCAGCGGAGCTAACTATGGCTACACCTTC